This T cell receptor beta chain came from a study of T cells in Graves' hyperthyroidism and ophthalmopathy. Authors of the study amplified TCR beta CDR3 regions from RNA transcripts. In the first-round RT-PCR of the TCR CDR3, the HTBI primer set was used. TCRdb fed the multiplex PCR reads into MiXCR, producing one record per CDR3 protein. The repertoire holds around 240,000 distinct CDR3 sequences, with just over 14% as singletons. Germline assignment: CDR1 WNHNN and CDR2 SYGVQD (reference sequence). V shed 1 base and J shed 3 bases, with 10 bases lying between them. CDR3 length: 15 amino acids. Before ophthalmopathy appeared, progressors gave blood at initial hyperthyroidism diagnosis.

This receptor was taken from a woman in her thirties or forties with Graves' hyperthyroidism that later progressed to Graves' ophthalmopathy. The specimen was blood. The chain is built from TRBV10-1 and TRBJ2-1; maybe TRBD2 (5 bases). The CDR3, as DNA: TGCGCCAGCAGTGAGTTAGGAGCGGACTACAATGAGCAGTTCTTC. As protein: CASSELGADYNEQFF.